The clone carrying this T cell receptor beta chain was counted at least ten times. Its target is unknown. The data belong to a study of T cells after yellow fever vaccination. Using its own MiXCR run on the 5' RACE reads, TCRdb lists one record per CDR3 protein. The repertoire holds roughly 140,000 distinct CDR3 sequences, with approximately 7.7% as singletons. The CDR3 runs 11 residues. V shed 3 bases and J shed 7 bases, with 7 bases lying between them. Germline loops: CDR1 DFQATT, CDR2 SNEGSKA (reference sequence). Broader study findings: Relatively few clonotypes were ones that appeared in both CD4 and CD8 compartments. Abundant contaminating clonotypes from the bulk population could appear in FACS-sorted repertoires.

This receptor was identified in a man aged 30 to 45 who received the YFV17D yellow fever vaccine. This sequence joins TRBV20-1 and TRBJ2-1; D remains ambiguous. The sample consisted of CD4+ T cells sorted from PBMCs, taken 5 days after the yellow fever booster vaccination. CDR3 sequence (DNA): TGCAGTGCTAGCGGCCTGAATGAGCAGTTCTTC. Translation: CSASGLNEQFF.